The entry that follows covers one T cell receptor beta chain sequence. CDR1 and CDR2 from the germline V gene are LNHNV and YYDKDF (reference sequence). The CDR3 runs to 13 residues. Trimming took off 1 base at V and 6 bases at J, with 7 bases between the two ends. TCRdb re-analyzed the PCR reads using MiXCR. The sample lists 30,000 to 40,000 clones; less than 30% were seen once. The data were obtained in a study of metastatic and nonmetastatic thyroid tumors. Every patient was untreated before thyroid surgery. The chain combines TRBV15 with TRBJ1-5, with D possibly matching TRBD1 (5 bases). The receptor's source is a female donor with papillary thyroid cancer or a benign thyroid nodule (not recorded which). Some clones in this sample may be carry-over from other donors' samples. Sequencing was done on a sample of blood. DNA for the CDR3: TGTGCCACCAGCAGAGGGGGCGGTCAGCCCCAGCATTTT. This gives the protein CATSRGGGQPQHF.